This T cell receptor (beta chain) was recorded in a study of OX40 agonist ivuxolimab in advanced cancers. This clone appeared once. Generated by immunoSEQ multiplex PCR, the TCRdb table keeps only in-frame clones and is missing some. The sample records over 45,000 clones, around 88% being singletons. The CDR3 runs to 15 residues. Trimming at V came to 4 bases and at J to 6 bases, leaving 8 bases not matched to a gene. Germline V CDR1 and CDR2: SGHRS, YFSETQ. Sequenced material: CD4+ or CD8+ T cells sorted from blood, taken in a trial of the OX40 agonist ivuxolimab. The TCR was taken from an adult with an advanced solid tumor such as melanoma, head and neck, liver or kidney cancer. The J gene is TRBJ2-2, the V gene TRBV5-1, with 8 bases fitting TRBD1. This chain's CDR3 is CASSPWTGLAGELFF. The CDR3 DNA reads as TGCGCCAGCAGCCCATGGACAGGGTTAGCCGGGGAGCTGTTTTTT.